The present T cell receptor beta chain was sequenced within a study of T cell responses to AZD1222 COVID-19 vaccine. Some clones are missing from TCRdb's copy, which holds only in-frame ones; the method was immunoSEQ multiplex PCR. Of about 79,000 clones listed, around 92% are singletons. For this clone: Its matching antigen is unknown.

Germline lookup yields CDR1 SGHRS and CDR2 YFSETQ. V dropped 7 bases and J dropped 7; count of bases not matched to a gene: 4. The CDR3 spans 13 residues. Points from the study as a whole: Spike-specific TCRs gained breadth and depth after people received two AZD1222 doses. Regions 160-218 and 743-854 held dominance among vaccine-associated CD4 TCRs, which spanned spike. The reported proportion of spike-specific TCRs targeting unmutated variant regions was nearly half. There were repertoire samples only from the period after the peak T cell response.

The chain links TRBV5-1 to TRBJ1-6, with 8 bases lining up with TRBD1. This TCR came from an adult in good health. Sample: peripheral blood, taken on day 0 of MenACWY control vaccination. In DNA, the CDR3 is TGCGCCAGCCAGGGGGCAGGAAATTCACCCCTCCACTTT. Translating it yields CASQGAGNSPLHF. Complete variable domain (other parts from reference TRBV5-1 and TRBJ1-6): KAGVTQTPRYLIKTRGQQVTLSCSPISGHRSVSWYQQTPGQGLQFLFEYFSETQRNKGNFPGRFSGRQFSNSRSEMNVSTLELGDSALYLCASQGAGNSPLHFGNGTRLTVT.